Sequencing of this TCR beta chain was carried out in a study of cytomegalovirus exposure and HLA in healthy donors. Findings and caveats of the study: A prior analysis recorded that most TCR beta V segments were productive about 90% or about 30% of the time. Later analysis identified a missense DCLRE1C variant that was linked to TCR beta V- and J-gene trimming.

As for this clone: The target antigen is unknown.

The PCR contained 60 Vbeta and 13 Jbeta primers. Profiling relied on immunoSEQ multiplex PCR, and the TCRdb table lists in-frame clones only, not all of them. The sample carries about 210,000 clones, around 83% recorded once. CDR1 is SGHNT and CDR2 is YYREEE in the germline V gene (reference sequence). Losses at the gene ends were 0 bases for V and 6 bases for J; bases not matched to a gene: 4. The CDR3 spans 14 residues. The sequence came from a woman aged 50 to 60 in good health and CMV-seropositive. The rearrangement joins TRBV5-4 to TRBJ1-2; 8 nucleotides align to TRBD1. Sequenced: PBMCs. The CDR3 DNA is TGTGCCAGCAGCTTGGGAACAGGGGGAAATGGCTACACCTTC. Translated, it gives CASSLGTGGNGYTF.